This TCR beta chain stems from a study of blood T cell repertoires in COVID-19. On the study more broadly: The origin of the acute and convalescent COVID-19 samples was the United States, Italy and Spain. The analysed material was cDNA or gDNA that came from T cells, B-cell-depleted T cells, or PBMCs.

The germline V and J ends were trimmed by 5 bases and 6 bases, with 12 bases remaining between them. This CDR3 spans 13 amino acids. Germline CDR1 SGHTA, CDR2 FQGTGA. In the authors' workflow: Reference gene primer amplification gave estimated nucleated cell counts. Method: immunoSEQ multiplex PCR; TCRdb's copy keeps in-frame clones and lacks some. V, J and clone size are those of that table, while D and trimming were read from the DNA. The sample shows more than 35,000 clones, roughly 85% of them seen only once. V usage is TRBV7-3 and J usage is TRBJ2-3; possibly TRBD2 for D (5 bases). Sequencing was performed on peripheral blood. The TCR was taken from a human donor in a cohort sampled during active COVID-19. The CDR3 loop is CASSIGKQDTQYF. CDR3 coding DNA: TGTGCCAGCAGCATCGGGAAACAGGATACGCAGTATTTT.